This T cell receptor (beta chain) was recovered during a study of identical twins. TCRdb reprocessed the 5' RACE reads with MiXCR, giving one entry per CDR3 protein. The table has around 550,000 distinct CDR3 sequences, 13% to 15% seen once. There are 17 residues in the CDR3. The J segment lost 2 bases and the V segment lost 3 bases, leaving 4 bases of the junction unmatched. The germline CDR1 and CDR2 sequences are LNHDA and SQIVND (reference sequence). These same data were also listed under a study on yellow fever vaccine responses in identical twins.

The sample was CD4+ T cells sorted from blood. The rearrangement uses TRBV19 and TRBJ2-2, with 12 positions matching TRBD2. This receptor was taken from a woman aged 18-29 years in good health. The DNA for the CDR3 is TGTGCCAGTAGTATGCAACTAGCGGGGGGAAACACCGGGGAGCTGTTTTTT. It specifies CASSMQLAGGNTGELFF.